Below are 29 T cell receptor beta chains sequenced from a single sample in a study of liver allograft versus peripheral blood T cells. Across the study: Comparisons were made between T cell receptor repertoires found in transplanted livers and those circulating in recipients' peripheral blood.

TCRdb passed the reads through MiXCR, listing each CDR3 protein once. The repertoire consists of around 11,000 distinct CDR3 sequences, with around a quarter occurring once and the leading ten covering 1.6%. These receptors all come from a human patient who had a liver transplant. Some T cells may be supplied by the graft donor.

The chain uses TRBV6-2 or TRBV6-3 and TRBJ1-5; D gene uncertain. The CDR3 is made up of 14 amino acids. CDR1 is MNHEY, CDR2 SVGEGT, per germline. V lost 5 bases and J lost 0, with 8 bases in between. CDR3 nucleotide sequence: TGTGCCAGCAGTCGACTGAATAGCAATCAGCCCCAGCATTTT. It encodes CASSRLNSNQPQHF.

The chain has TRBV27 and TRBJ2-7; 10 bases align to TRBD1. CDR1 and CDR2 (germline): MNHEY, SMNVEV (reference sequence). This CDR3 comprises 13 residues. J lost 6 bases, V lost 5 bases, and 4 bases had no gene match. CDR3 amino acids: CASSRGQGFEQYF. CDR3 coding DNA: TGTGCCAGCAGTCGGGGACAGGGGTTCGAGCAGTACTTC.

This clonotype was counted between two and nine times. This sequence joins TRBV7-9 and TRBJ1-5, with D maybe TRBD1 (6 bases). In germline, CDR1 is SEHNR, CDR2 FQNEAQ (reference sequence). The CDR3 runs 13 residues. Between the trimmed V and J ends, which lost 5 bases and 4 bases, there was a span of 9 bases. The chain's CDR3 is CASSMDSNQPQHF. In DNA form, the CDR3 reads TGTGCCAGCAGCATGGACAGTAATCAGCCCCAGCATTTT. The whole variable domain, filled in from reference TRBV7-9 and TRBJ1-5, reads DTGVSQNPRHKITKRGQNVTFRCDPISEHNRLYWYRQTLGQGPEFLTYFQNEAQLEKSRLLSDRFSAERPKGSFSTLEIQRTEQGDSAMYLCASSMDSNQPQHFGDGTRLSIL.

J is TRBJ2-7 and V is TRBV19; 8 bases align to TRBD1. CDR1 is LNHDA, CDR2 SQIVND, per germline (reference sequence). This CDR3 has 15 residues. V trimming: 5 bases; J trimming: 3 bases; junction bases outside the gene matches: 9. CDR3 bases: TGTGCCAGTAGTTCCCTTGACAGGGGAGGCTACGAGCAGTACTTC. It translates to CASSSLDRGGYEQYF.

The chain employs TRBV7-9 and TRBJ1-1; 10 bases agree with TRBD1. The CDR3 runs to 15 residues. CDR1 is SEHNR, CDR2 FQNEAQ, per germline (reference sequence). Losses at the gene ends were 5 bases for V and 2 bases for J; bases not matched to a gene: 5. The CDR3 DNA follows: TGTGCCAGCAGCATCCCGACAGGGGGCAACACTGAAGCTTTCTTT. It codes for CASSIPTGGNTEAFF. Full variable domain (remainder filled in from reference TRBV7-9 and TRBJ1-1): DTGVSQNPRHKITKRGQNVTFRCDPISEHNRLYWYRQTLGQGPEFLTYFQNEAQLEKSRLLSDRFSAERPKGSFSTLEIQRTEQGDSAMYLCASSIPTGGNTEAFFGQGTRLTVV.

V usage is TRBV20-1 and J usage is TRBJ2-7; maybe TRBD1 (6 bases). The V and J ends lost 0 bases and 7 bases respectively, with 19 bases between them. Germline values: CDR1 DFQATT, CDR2 SNEGSKA (reference sequence). The CDR3 runs 15 residues. CDR3 sequence (DNA): TGCAGTGCTAGAGATCTTGTGGGGGCATCGCGAGAGCAGTACTTC. It encodes CSARDLVGASREQYF.

The chain employs TRBV12-5 and TRBJ1-2; 8 bases align to TRBD1. J lost 0 bases, V lost 1 base, and 13 bases had no gene match. Germline CDR1 and CDR2: LGHNT and FRNRAP. CDR3 length: 19 residues. The CDR3 protein is CASGLGNYRGLTPNYGYTF. The CDR3 region has the DNA TGTGCTAGTGGTTTGGGGAACTACAGGGGGTTAACACCTAACTATGGCTACACCTTC.

V usage is TRBV9 and J usage is TRBJ1-1; no clear D. Trimming stripped 0 bases from V and 5 bases from J, with 8 bases between. Germline V gene data show CDR1 as SGDLS and CDR2 as YYNGEE. The CDR3 covers 13 residues. The CDR3 region is CASSVERKTEAFF. The CDR3 DNA sequence: TGTGCCAGCAGCGTAGAACGGAAAACTGAAGCTTTCTTT.

This chain connects TRBV5-6 to TRBJ1-1; D gene ambiguous. The CDR3 is 14 amino acids. Trimming removed 1 base at V and 4 bases at J, with 11 bases between. In germline, CDR1 is SGHDT, CDR2 YYEEEE. CDR3 amino acids: CASSLWRGGTEAFF. The CDR3 DNA reads as TGTGCCAGCAGCTTGTGGCGGGGTGGCACTGAAGCTTTCTTT.

V and J are TRBV7-9 and TRBJ2-7; possibly TRBD1 for D (5 bases). V lost 5 bases and J 2 bases, leaving 13 bases between the germline ends. The CDR3 is made up of 14 amino acids. Germline lookup yields CDR1 SEHNR and CDR2 FQNEAQ (reference sequence). The chain's CDR3 is CASSLDRPAYEQYF. CDR3 sequence (DNA): TGTGCCAGCAGCCTTGACAGACCAGCCTACGAGCAGTACTTC.

There are many counts of this clonotype. The rearrangement uses TRBV6-5 and TRBJ1-1; D not resolved. The CDR3 has 12 amino acids. Trimming pared 5 bases from V and 3 bases from J, leaving 7 bases between. Germline V gene sequence: CDR1 MNHEY, CDR2 SVGAGI. Here the CDR3 DNA reads TGTGCCAGCAGTCAACCGGACACTGAAGCTTTCTTT. This codes for CASSQPDTEAFF.

This clonotype showed up just a few times. V is TRBV9 and J is TRBJ1-4; D is uncertain. Germline-derived CDR1 and CDR2 are SGDLS and YYNGEE. This CDR3 has 15 residues. The germline V and J ends were trimmed by 3 bases and 7 bases, with 16 bases remaining between them. Here the CDR3 reads CASSARGRRAEKLFF. DNA of the CDR3: TGTGCCAGCAGCGCCCGAGGGAGGCGGGCTGAAAAACTGTTTTTT.

The table lists this clonotype with a few counts. The chain recombines TRBV6-5 with TRBJ2-7; D is undetermined. The CDR3 is 14 amino acids. Germline V gives CDR1 MNHEY, CDR2 SVGAGI. The germline V and J ends were trimmed by 3 bases and 2 bases, with 11 bases remaining between them. The CDR3 bases are TGTGCCAGCAGTTATTATGCTGACACCTACGAGCAGTACTTC. Translated, it gives CASSYYADTYEQYF.

The chain carries TRBV10-3 and TRBJ2-5; tentative D call: TRBD1 (6 bases). Trimming left V 0 bases short and J 3 bases short, with 11 bases between. From germline, CDR1 is ENHRY and CDR2 SYGVKD. The CDR3 covers 15 residues. The CDR3 protein is CAISESVRGEETQYF. The CDR3 coding sequence is TGTGCCATCAGTGAGTCAGTCAGGGGCGAAGAGACCCAGTACTTC.

This clonotype has a handful of counts. The chain uses TRBV9 and TRBJ2-2; D gene uncertain. This CDR3 comprises 15 residues. Germline CDR1 is SGDLS and CDR2 is YYNGEE. Trimming took off 0 bases at V and 2 bases at J, with 8 bases between the two ends. In nucleotides, the CDR3 is TGTGCCAGCAGCGTAGGTGTCAGCAACACCGGGGAGCTGTTTTTT. Translating gives CASSVGVSNTGELFF.

J is TRBJ2-2 and V is TRBV6-6; no firm D call. The CDR3 has 14 residues. CDR1 is MNHNY and CDR2 is SVGAGI in the germline V gene (reference sequence). V gave up 5 bases and J gave up 1 base, with 8 bases separating them. The CDR3 DNA is TGTGCCAGCAGTCCCCCAGGGAACACCGGGGAGCTGTTTTTT. The encoded protein is CASSPPGNTGELFF.

Relative to its sample, this clonotype is medium-sized. V and J are TRBV27 and TRBJ2-7; 10 positions match TRBD2. Germline V gene data show CDR1 as MNHEY and CDR2 as SMNVEV (reference sequence). This CDR3 has 15 residues. J was trimmed by 3 bases and V by 6 bases; bases with no gene match: 8. For the CDR3, the DNA is TGTGCCAGCAGGGATCTAGCGGGGGAGTTCTACGAGCAGTACTTC. Residues: CASRDLAGEFYEQYF.

V usage is TRBV27 and J usage is TRBJ1-1; D is perhaps TRBD1 (5 bases). This CDR3 is 14 amino acids long. Per germline, CDR1 MNHEY and CDR2 SMNVEV (reference sequence). V was clipped by 3 bases and J by 10 bases, with 18 bases between them. CDR3 sequence (DNA): TGTGCCAGCAGTTTCGGGGTTGGGGCTCTCTCAGCTTTCTTT. Its protein product is CASSFGVGALSAFF.

The chain recombines TRBV19 with TRBJ1-1; D unclear. CDR1 and CDR2 from the germline V gene are LNHDA and SQIVND (reference sequence). The CDR3 loop spans 16 amino acids. Trimming removed 0 bases from V and 2 bases from J, with 13 bases in between. Here the CDR3 reads CASSIDLHSINTEAFF. The CDR3 DNA reads as TGTGCCAGTAGTATAGATTTGCACAGTATCAACACTGAAGCTTTCTTT.

This clonotype is classed as medium-sized. CDR3 coding DNA: TGTGCCAGTAGTATAGCCTCCGCTGAAGCTTTCTTT. Encoded protein: CASSIASAEAFF. The chain joins TRBV19 to TRBJ1-1; D gene unclear. The CDR3 loop spans 12 amino acids. Germline CDR1 and CDR2: LNHDA and SQIVND (reference sequence). V was trimmed by 1 base and J by 6 bases, leaving 6 bases between them.

Sample share makes this clonotype medium-sized. The chain couples TRBV5-6 to TRBJ1-6; possible D gene TRBD1, 5 bases. This CDR3 is built from 16 residues. Germline CDR1 reads SGHDT; CDR2 reads YYEEEE. V was cut by 1 base and J by 8 bases, with 16 bases left in between. The CDR3 loop is CASSLPGGSRDSPLHF. CDR3 nucleotides: TGTGCCAGCAGCTTGCCCGGGGGAAGTCGGGATTCACCCCTCCACTTT.

This clonotype counts as medium-sized. The V and J genes are TRBV6-5 and TRBJ1-1, with TRBD1 identical over 10 bases. V shed 6 bases and J 1 base; nucleotides not matched to a gene: 5. Germline V CDR1 and CDR2: MNHEY, SVGAGI. The CDR3 spans 15 residues. The CDR3 DNA reads as TGTGCCAGCAGGCGACAGGGGGCGCCGAACACTGAAGCTTTCTTT. Its translation: CASRRQGAPNTEAFF.

This clonotype has only a few counts. This chain connects TRBV20-1 to TRBJ2-7, with 7 bases aligning to TRBD1. CDR3 length equals 14 residues. The germline CDR1 and CDR2 sequences are DFQATT and SNEGSKA (reference sequence). The J segment lost 4 bases and the V segment lost 5 bases, leaving 11 bases of the junction unmatched. CDR3 residues: CSAPKTPTGYEQYF. The CDR3 DNA reads as TGCAGTGCTCCAAAAACCCCGACAGGGTACGAGCAGTACTTC.

This clonotype qualifies as medium-sized. The junction does not match germline at one end; this may be a read error. This chain links TRBV6-5 with TRBJ2-2; TRBD1 matches 8 bases. This CDR3 is 16 amino acids long. Looked up from germline, CDR1 is MNHEY and CDR2 is SVGAGI. CDR3 sequence reads: CASRYRTGWNTGELFF. The CDR3 region has the DNA TGTGCCAGCCGTTACAGGACAGGGTGGAACACCGGGGAGCTGTTTTTT.

The chain carries TRBV12-3 or TRBV12-4 and TRBJ2-3, with D maybe TRBD2 (5 bases). The V and J ends lost 2 bases and 11 bases respectively, with 17 bases between them. The CDR3 totals 14 residues. Here the CDR3 reads CASSLYFEGEWQYF. In nucleotides, the CDR3 is TGTGCCAGCAGTTTATATTTCGAGGGAGAATGGCAGTATTTT.

This clonotype has only a few counts. V and J are TRBV6-5 and TRBJ1-2; D is unclear. V was cut by 6 bases and J by 7 bases, with 15 bases left in between. CDR3 length equals 13 residues. Germline V gene sequence: CDR1 MNHEY, CDR2 SVGAGI. The CDR3 protein is CASRDSGLGGYTF. The CDR3, as DNA: TGTGCCAGCAGAGATTCGGGGTTGGGTGGCTACACCTTC.

A few counts support this clonotype. For the CDR3, the DNA is TGTGCCAGCAGCTTAGCGGGGACCCTAACGAATACGCAGTATTTT. Translating it yields CASSLAGTLTNTQYF. The rearrangement joins TRBV7-2 to TRBJ2-3, with D perhaps assigned TRBD1 or TRBD2 (5 bases each). The ends were cut back, 0 bases at V and 7 bases at J, with 14 bases in the middle. The CDR3 has 15 residues. Per the germline V gene, CDR1 is SGHTA and CDR2 is FQGNSA.

The table lists this clonotype with a few counts. J is TRBJ1-1 and V is TRBV5-6; D not resolved. In germline, CDR1 is SGHDT, CDR2 YYEEEE. The CDR3 covers 13 residues. Trimming removed 4 bases from V and 1 base from J, with 8 bases in between. The chain's CDR3 is CASSTPRNTEAFF. The CDR3 DNA follows: TGTGCCAGCAGCACCCCTAGGAACACTGAAGCTTTCTTT.

This clonotype is labeled as medium-sized (0.01 to 0.1%). The V call is TRBV18, the J call TRBJ1-3; 9 bases map to TRBD1. V shed 4 bases and J 2 bases; nucleotides not matched to a gene: 9. Germline CDR1 reads KGHSH; CDR2 reads LQKENI. The CDR3 has 17 residues. The DNA of the CDR3 is TGTGCCAGCTCACTCGCCCTACAGGGGGCGCCTGGAAACACCATATATTTT. Protein product: CASSLALQGAPGNTIYF.